This T cell receptor (beta chain) came from a study of shared T cell receptors in the human thymus. Germline lookup yields CDR1 PRHDT and CDR2 FYEKMQ (reference sequence). CDR3 length: 17 amino acids. V was pared by 2 bases and J by 4 bases, with 9 bases of the junction left unmatched. The assay was immunoSEQ multiplex PCR, and TCRdb's table has in-frame clones only and misses some. The table has about 660,000 clones, roughly 88% seen once. This sample was shared with a second study, whose subject was human thymus T cells. This second report adds: Having corrective surgery for congenital heart defects, healthy Finnish infants were the ones who donated. Thymic resections from corrective heart surgery supplied the tissue. Reports from related research described highly overlapping thymic repertoires among unrelated individuals.

The chain carries TRBV13 and TRBJ2-2, with TRBD2 identical over 8 bases. This receptor was taken from a boy in the first two years of life with a congenital heart defect. Sample: thymocytes. The CDR3 nucleotides are TGTGCCAGCAGCTTAATCGGGAGGGCCTTTGGCACCGGGGAGCTGTTTTTT. Its protein product is CASSLIGRAFGTGELFF.